A selection of T cell receptor beta chains follows, all from one sample in a study of shared clonotypes between healthy human individuals. Method: immunoSEQ multiplex PCR; TCRdb's copy keeps in-frame clones and lacks some. The sample gives hundreds of thousands of clones, over 95% of which show up once; less than 0.13% is in the top ten. Sample: naive CD8+ T cells sorted from blood. The source is a woman in her 30s in good health. The CDR3 runs from the conserved cysteine through the conserved F or W. The D gene is left open where the match is weak. Not every row has a clone size; where given, it reads once, few, many or a size class.

CDR3 length: 16
V gene: TRBV10-3
D gene: -
clone size: -
J gene: TRBJ2-5
CDR3 DNA: TGTGCCATCAGTGAGTCTCCGGCTAGCAGGCAAGAGACCCAGTACTTC
CDR3 protein: CAISESPASRQETQYF

CDR3 length: 16
V gene: TRBV19
D gene: TRBD2
clone size: -
J gene: TRBJ2-1
CDR3 DNA: TGTGCCACTTCTTCCCGAGGTAGCGGGAGTAGGGATGAGCAGTTCTTC
CDR3 protein: CATSSRGSGSRDEQFF

CDR3 length: 14
V gene: TRBV9
D gene: -
clone size: -
J gene: TRBJ2-3
CDR3 DNA: TGTGCCAGCAGCGTAGAAAGGGGTCCAGATACGCAGTATTTT
CDR3 protein: CASSVERGPDTQYF

CDR3 length: 17
V gene: TRBV27
D gene: TRBD2
clone size: once
J gene: TRBJ2-7
CDR3 DNA: TGTGCCAGCAGTTTAGGGCCCATAGCGGGTAGCTCCTACGAGCAGTACTTC
CDR3 protein: CASSLGPIAGSSYEQYF

CDR3 length: 14
V gene: TRBV5-4
D gene: -
clone size: -
J gene: TRBJ2-1
CDR3 DNA: TGTGCCAGCAGCTTAGGGAGCTCCTACAATGAGCAGTTCTTC
CDR3 protein: CASSLGSSYNEQFF

CDR3 length: 12
V gene: TRBV6-4
D gene: -
clone size: -
J gene: TRBJ2-2
CDR3 DNA: TGTGCCAGCAGGACGAACACCGGGGAGCTGTTTTTT
CDR3 protein: CASRTNTGELFF

CDR3 length: 13
V gene: TRBV19
D gene: -
clone size: -
J gene: TRBJ2-3
CDR3 DNA: TGTGCCAGTAGTTTAAGGCCCACAGATACGCAGTATTTT
CDR3 protein: CASSLRPTDTQYF

CDR3 length: 15
V gene: TRBV6-4
D gene: TRBD1
clone size: once
J gene: TRBJ1-1
CDR3 DNA: TGTGCCAGCAGTGACCTGACAGGGAGCGGCACTGAAGCTTTCTTT
CDR3 protein: CASSDLTGSGTEAFF

CDR3 length: 17
V gene: TRBV7-9
D gene: TRBD2
clone size: -
J gene: TRBJ2-5
CDR3 DNA: TGTGCCAGCAGCTTAGCGGGACTAGCGGGAGTCGTAGAGACCCAGTACTTC
CDR3 protein: CASSLAGLAGVVETQYF

CDR3 length: 12
V gene: TRBV30
D gene: TRBD1
clone size: -
J gene: TRBJ2-7
CDR3 DNA: TGTGCCTGGAGTGTACAGGGGGGAGAGCAGTACTTC
CDR3 protein: CAWSVQGGEQYF

CDR3 length: 12
V gene: TRBV6-5
D gene: -
clone size: -
J gene: TRBJ2-5
CDR3 DNA: TGTGCCAGCAGTTCTCTTGAGGAGACCCAGTACTTC
CDR3 protein: CASSSLEETQYF

CDR3 length: 15
V gene: TRBV28
D gene: TRBD2
clone size: -
J gene: TRBJ2-1
CDR3 DNA: TGTGCCAGCTGCACTGGCGGGAGGTTGAACAATGAGCAGTTCTTC
CDR3 protein: CASCTGGRLNNEQFF

CDR3 length: 16
V gene: TRBV7-9
D gene: TRBD1
clone size: -
J gene: TRBJ2-5
CDR3 DNA: TGTGCCAGCAGCCCAAAGAGGACAGGGGAAAGTGAGACCCAGTACTTC
CDR3 protein: CASSPKRTGESETQYF

CDR3 length: 15
V gene: TRBV11-2
D gene: -
clone size: -
J gene: TRBJ2-5
CDR3 DNA: TGTGCCAGCAGAAGAAGCCGGGACAACCAAGAGACCCAGTACTTC
CDR3 protein: CASRRSRDNQETQYF

CDR3 length: 16
V gene: TRBV14
D gene: -
clone size: -
J gene: TRBJ2-1
CDR3 DNA: TGTGCCAGCAGCCAAGATGGGCCCATCCCCCACAATGAGCAGTTCTTC
CDR3 protein: CASSQDGPIPHNEQFF

CDR3 length: 12
V gene: TRBV7-9
D gene: -
clone size: -
J gene: TRBJ2-5
CDR3 DNA: TGTGCCAGCCGTAGCGCACAAGAGACCCAGTACTTC
CDR3 protein: CASRSAQETQYF

CDR3 length: 15
V gene: TRBV5-4
D gene: TRBD2
clone size: -
J gene: TRBJ2-1
CDR3 DNA: TGTGCCAGCAGCCTTAGCGGGAGTTCTTACAATGAGCAGTTCTTC
CDR3 protein: CASSLSGSSYNEQFF

CDR3 length: 16
V gene: TRBV28
D gene: TRBD2
clone size: -
J gene: TRBJ2-5
CDR3 DNA: TGTGCCAGCAGTCTCGCGACAGCGGCGGGAGAAGAGACCCAGTACTTC
CDR3 protein: CASSLATAAGEETQYF

CDR3 length: 15
V gene: TRBV7-9
D gene: -
clone size: -
J gene: TRBJ2-5
CDR3 DNA: TGTGCCAGCAGCCAAGCTGCGGCGGAAAAAGAGACCCAGTACTTC
CDR3 protein: CASSQAAAEKETQYF

CDR3 length: 15
V gene: TRBV28
D gene: -
clone size: -
J gene: TRBJ2-1
CDR3 DNA: TGTGCCAGCAGTTTTCTAGTGAGCTCCTACAATGAGCAGTTCTTC
CDR3 protein: CASSFLVSSYNEQFF

CDR3 length: 21
V gene: TRBV15
D gene: TRBD2
clone size: -
J gene: TRBJ2-7
CDR3 DNA: TGTGCCACCAGCAGTACTAGCGTTTGGACTAGCGGGAGTGTGAGCTCCTACGAGCAGTACTTC
CDR3 protein: CATSSTSVWTSGSVSSYEQYF

CDR3 length: 14
V gene: TRBV9
D gene: -
clone size: -
J gene: TRBJ1-2
CDR3 DNA: TGTGCCAGCAGCGTCGGAACGGGAAACTATGGCTACACCTTC
CDR3 protein: CASSVGTGNYGYTF

CDR3 length: 11
V gene: TRBV13
D gene: -
clone size: -
J gene: TRBJ2-2
CDR3 DNA: TGTGCCAGCAGCTCGTCCGGGGAGCTGTTTTTT
CDR3 protein: CASSSSGELFF

CDR3 length: 12
V gene: TRBV2
D gene: -
clone size: few
J gene: TRBJ2-7
CDR3 DNA: TGTGCCAGCAGGGGGGCAGGGGACGAGCAGTACTTC
CDR3 protein: CASRGAGDEQYF

CDR3 length: 12
V gene: TRBV27
D gene: TRBD2
clone size: -
J gene: TRBJ2-1
CDR3 DNA: TGTGCCAGCAGAGGACTAGGGAATGAGCAGTTCTTC
CDR3 protein: CASRGLGNEQFF

CDR3 length: 14
V gene: TRBV6-1
D gene: TRBD2
clone size: once
J gene: TRBJ2-1
CDR3 DNA: TGTGCCAGCAGCATAGCGGGATCCAACAATGAGCAGTTCTTC
CDR3 protein: CASSIAGSNNEQFF

CDR3 length: 14
V gene: TRBV6-5
D gene: TRBD1
clone size: -
J gene: TRBJ1-3
CDR3 DNA: TGTGCCAGCCGGGACAGGGGTCCTGGAAACACCATATATTTT
CDR3 protein: CASRDRGPGNTIYF